This T cell receptor beta chain was sequenced for a study of tumor and adjacent non-tumor tissue in lung cancer (dated by TCRdb to the late 2010s). At the level of the whole study: The cohort included some 11 adenocarcinoma, a couple of squamous cell carcinoma and 1 small cell lung cancer patients. In total, sequencing yielded fewer than 150 million productive TCRbeta reads, which works out to an average of around 4.2 million reads per sample. Among the approximately 15 patients, ages ranged from roughly 30 to 85 years, some 10 were men and 5 were women, and disease was TNM stage I to III. Using bulk TCRbeta repertoires from some 16 lung cancer patients, the study set lung tumor tissue side by side with matched distant non-tumor lung tissue. TCRbeta CDR3 sequencing was performed on about 30 paired specimens, with one tumor sample and one normal lung sample collected per patient.

In the case of this clonotype: Its recognized antigen is unknown. One junction end disagrees with the germline gene, perhaps due to a read error.

RNA was isolated from bulk, unsorted tissue, and RNA quality was assessed with a NanoDrop ND-1000 and an Agilent 2100. The donors were newly diagnosed lung cancer patients admitted for thoracic surgery in China from August to November 2014 who had not received prior chemotherapy. The study excluded patients who had received radiotherapy or chemotherapy before or who had another cancer at the same time. Pieces of surgical tissue measuring 1-2 cm3 were kept in RNAlater solution and stored at -80 degrees C until use. The germline V gene yields MRHNA for CDR1 and SNTAGT for CDR2. Reading from cysteine to phenylalanine, the CDR3 counts 14 amino acids. The kept DNA is CDR3 alone, 42 bases in frame from the first base. Libraries were made using multiplex PCR. Sequencer: Illumina HiSeq 2500. Following protocols modified from ARM-PCR, the researchers constructed TCRbeta libraries through three rounds of nested PCR with primers (Table S4). Before sequencing, PCR products in the 200-500 bp range were cut out of the gel and cleaned up using the QIAquick gel extraction kit. The authors' analysis ran thus. Reads were cleaned using Trimmomatic, were merged into complete CDR3 sequences using FLASH, and were assigned to V(D)J germline segments using MiTCR. VDJtools was used to compute clonal diversity as the inverse Simpson's index. In-frame sequences lacking a premature stop codon were counted as productive reads. The public sequencing data were trimmed at Q25 with fastp and processed into clonotypes with MiXCR by TCRdb, which kept only in-frame beta chains. Here each entry gathers all rows of one CDR3 protein and keeps the most common genes and DNA. TCRdb's processing, not the authors' own work, is the source of the V and J calls. For this sample the table gives approximately 120,000 distinct CDR3 sequences, of which more than 70% were detected only once. The ten top clones hold 37% of the sample.

Findings and caveats that apply to the study as a whole: Peripheral blood was not sequenced, so blood TCRbeta repertoires were not examined in the lung cancer patients of the study. With only about 16 patients in the cohort, the authors noted that larger samples and more detailed clinical data are needed. Neither the sequencing platform nor unique molecular identifiers are mentioned in the methods. Significantly higher TCR diversity (inverse Simpson) was observed in tumor tissue than in normal lung tissue (approximately 440 vs 150, P = 0.0075, Mann-Whitney U test). The top 100 clones accounted for a significantly larger cumulative portion of the repertoire in normal lung than in tumor tissue. Significantly higher TCR diversity was found in younger patients, and higher tumor TCR diversity was associated with shorter overall and disease-free survival.

This sequence uses TRBV6-4 and TRBJ2-7; TRBD1 aligns with 9 central bases. This TCR was sampled from a woman aged 55-69 years with non-small cell lung cancer. The sample consisted of lung tumor tissue. The CDR3 reads as follows: CTRLRDRETYEQYF. The DNA is as follows: TGTACCAGGCTCCGGGACAGGGAAACCTACGAGCAGTACTTC.